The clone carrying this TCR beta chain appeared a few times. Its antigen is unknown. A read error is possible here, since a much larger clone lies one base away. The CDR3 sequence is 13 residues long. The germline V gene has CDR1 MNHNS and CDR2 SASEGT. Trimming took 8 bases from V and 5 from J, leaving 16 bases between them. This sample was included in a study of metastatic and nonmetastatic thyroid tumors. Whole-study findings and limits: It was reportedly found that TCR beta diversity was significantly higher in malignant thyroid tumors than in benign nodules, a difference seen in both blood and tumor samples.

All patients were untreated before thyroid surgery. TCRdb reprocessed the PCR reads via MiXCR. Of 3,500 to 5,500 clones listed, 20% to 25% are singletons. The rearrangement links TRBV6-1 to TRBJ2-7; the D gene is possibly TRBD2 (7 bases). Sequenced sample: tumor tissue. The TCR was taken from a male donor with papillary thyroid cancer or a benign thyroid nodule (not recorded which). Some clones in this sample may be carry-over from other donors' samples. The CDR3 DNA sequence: TGTGCCAGCTGGGAGGGGGGTGCGGACGAGCAGTACTTC. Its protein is CASWEGGADEQYF.